The T cell receptor beta chain described here comes from a study of shared clonotypes between healthy human individuals. The repertoire was sequenced with immunoSEQ multiplex PCR; TCRdb's copy has only in-frame clones and lacks some. The data show about 1.5 million clones, about 98% seen once. Germline V lookup: CDR1 SGDLS, CDR2 YYNGEE. V was pared by 2 bases and J by 8 bases, with 6 bases of the junction left unmatched. The length of the CDR3 is 14 residues. Sequenced material: naive CD4+ T cells sorted from blood. Indicated subset: CD45RA+ positively selected. The clonotype comes from a man between 25 and 39 years old in good health. The chain uses TRBV9 and TRBJ1-4, with 7 bases matching TRBD1. CDR3 sequence reads: CASSVRQGNEKLFF. CDR3 in DNA: TGTGCCAGCAGCGTGAGACAGGGAAACGAAAAACTGTTTTTT.